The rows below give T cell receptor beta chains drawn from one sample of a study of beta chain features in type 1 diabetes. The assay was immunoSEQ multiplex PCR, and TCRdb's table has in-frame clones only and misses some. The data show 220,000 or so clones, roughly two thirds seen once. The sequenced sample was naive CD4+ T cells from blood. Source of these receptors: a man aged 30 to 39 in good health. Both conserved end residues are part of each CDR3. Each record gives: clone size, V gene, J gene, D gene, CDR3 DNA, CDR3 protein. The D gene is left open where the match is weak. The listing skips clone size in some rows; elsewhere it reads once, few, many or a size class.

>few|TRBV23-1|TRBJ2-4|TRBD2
TGCGCCAGCCGGCGGGGGAGGAACGCCAAAAACATTCAGTACTTC
CASRRGRNAKNIQYF
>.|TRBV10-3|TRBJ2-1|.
TGTGCCATCAGTGAGAGGGCCGTTTACAATGAGCAGTTCTTC
CAISERAVYNEQFF
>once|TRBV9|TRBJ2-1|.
TGTGCCAGCAGCGCCGGACTTGGTTCCTACAATGAGCAGTTCTTC
CASSAGLGSYNEQFF
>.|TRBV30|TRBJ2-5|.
TGTGCCTGGAGGGGAAGGGCGGGGACCCAGTACTTC
CAWRGRAGTQYF
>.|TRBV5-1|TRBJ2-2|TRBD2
TGCGCCAGCAGCTTCAGACTAGCGGGAGATACCGGGGAGCTGTTTTTT
CASSFRLAGDTGELFF
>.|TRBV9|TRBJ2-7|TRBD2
TGTGCCAGCAGCGTAGTGGCTAGCGGGATCTACGAGCAGTACTTC
CASSVVASGIYEQYF
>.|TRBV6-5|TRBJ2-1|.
TGTGCCAGCAGTTCCAAACCCAATGAGCAGTTCTTC
CASSSKPNEQFF
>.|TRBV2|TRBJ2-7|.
TGTGCCAGCAGTAGAACCGGGACAACGGCAAGCGAGCAGTACTTC
CASSRTGTTASEQYF
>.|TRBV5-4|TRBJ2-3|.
TGTGCCACGCACACCGAGGGCAGAGGCACAGATACGCAGTATTTT
CATHTEGRGTDTQYF
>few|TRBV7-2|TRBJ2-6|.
TGTGCCAGCAGCTTCGGTCCACAAGTCATCGTCCTGACTTTC
CASSFGPQVIVLTF
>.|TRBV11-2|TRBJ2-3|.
TGTGCCAGCAGCTTAGCGGTCAGCACAGATACGCAGTATTTT
CASSLAVSTDTQYF
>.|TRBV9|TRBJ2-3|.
TGTGCCAGCAGCGTATTCGGAGGCACAGATACGCAGTATTTT
CASSVFGGTDTQYF
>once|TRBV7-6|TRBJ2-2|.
TGTGCCAGCAGCTTCCTGACTCGTTCAACCGGGGAGCTGTTTTTT
CASSFLTRSTGELFF
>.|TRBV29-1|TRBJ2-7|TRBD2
TGCAGCGTTGAGCTTAGCGGGACCTACGAGCAGTACTTC
CSVELSGTYEQYF
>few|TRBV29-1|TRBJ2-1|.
TGCAGCGTCTCAAGCTCCTACAATGAGCAGTTCTTC
CSVSSSYNEQFF
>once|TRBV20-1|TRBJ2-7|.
TGCAGTGCACCCTCGGGGTCCGAGCAGTACTTC
CSAPSGSEQYF
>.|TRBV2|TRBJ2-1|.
TGTGCCAGCAGTGACAACTTTTCCTACAATGAGCAGTTCTTC
CASSDNFSYNEQFF
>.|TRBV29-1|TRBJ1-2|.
TGCAGCGTTGAACCTGGGGGAGGCTATGGCTACACCTTC
CSVEPGGGYGYTF
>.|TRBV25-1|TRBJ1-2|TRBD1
TGTGCCAGCAGTGCCGTTACGGGACAGCAATATGGCTACACCTTC
CASSAVTGQQYGYTF
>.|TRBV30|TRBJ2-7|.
TGTGCCTGGAGTGTACGCGGGGGCGGAGAGCAGTACTTC
CAWSVRGGGEQYF
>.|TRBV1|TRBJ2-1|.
TGCACCAGCAGCCAAGACTCCAGCGGGAGACTCTACAATGAGCAGTTCTTC
CTSSQDSSGRLYNEQFF
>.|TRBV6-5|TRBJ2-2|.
TGTGCCAGCAGTTCGCGACCCACGAACACCGGGGAGCTGTTTTTT
CASSSRPTNTGELFF
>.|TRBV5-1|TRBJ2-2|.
TGCGCCAGCAGCTTGGTCGGTCCCGGGGAGCTGTTTTTT
CASSLVGPGELFF
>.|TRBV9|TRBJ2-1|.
TGTGCCAGTCCAGGGCGACACCTCCCTATGCGGAGCAATGAGCAGTTCTTC
CASPGRHLPMRSNEQFF
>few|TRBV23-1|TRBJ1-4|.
TGCGCCTTAAAGGACCGCGGGGGTGAAAAACTGTTTTTT
CALKDRGGEKLFF
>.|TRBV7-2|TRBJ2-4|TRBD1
TGTGCCAGCAGCTTAACGGGACAGAGGAAAAACATTCAGTACTTC
CASSLTGQRKNIQYF
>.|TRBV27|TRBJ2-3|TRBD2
TGTGCCAGCATTCGGACTAGACCCTTGCATAGCACAGATACGCAGTATTTT
CASIRTRPLHSTDTQYF
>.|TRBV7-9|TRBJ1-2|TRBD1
TGTGCCAGCAGCTTAGCGAGGGACAGGGGTGAAGGCTACACCTTC
CASSLARDRGEGYTF
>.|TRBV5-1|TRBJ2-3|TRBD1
TGCGCCAGCAGCCTAGTAGGGGGCGGAACAGATACGCAGTATTTT
CASSLVGGGTDTQYF
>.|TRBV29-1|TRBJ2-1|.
TGCAGCGTTGAAGATCCAGAAACCTACAATGAGCAGTTCTTC
CSVEDPETYNEQFF
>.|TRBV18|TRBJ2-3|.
TGTGCCAGCTCACCACTGTCAGCCTCCGGGGATACGCAGTATTTT
CASSPLSASGDTQYF
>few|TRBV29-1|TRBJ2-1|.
TGCAGCGTTCACACAAGAGAGCAGTTCTTC
CSVHTREQFF
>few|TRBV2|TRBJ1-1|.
TGTGCCAGCAGTGCCCTCTCTGAAGCTTTCTTT
CASSALSEAFF